What follows is one T cell receptor (beta chain) and its context. The antigen is undetermined. The data were taken from a study of PD-1 blockade in classical Hodgkin lymphoma. Study at large: Once every 2 weeks, patients received intravenous nivolumab at 3 mg/kg. Study outcomes and limitations: The drivers behind the repertoire differences, possibly disease activity or prior therapy, remain undefined. Baseline diversity in complete responders resembled that of newly diagnosed patients.

Every patient experienced relapse after autologous stem cell transplantation, and brentuximab vedotin exposure varied. Best responses were complete response, partial response or progressive disease. Germline V gene data show CDR1 as SGHRS and CDR2 as YFSETQ. The J segment lost 2 bases and the V segment lost 3 bases, leaving 7 bases of the junction unmatched. This CDR3 spans 15 amino acids. Assay: immunoSEQ multiplex PCR; the TCRdb copy retains only in-frame clones and omits some. This table holds roughly 50,000 clones, over 70% found once. The TCR sequence derives from a human donor with classical Hodgkin lymphoma. The chain carries TRBV5-1 and TRBJ2-7, with TRBD1 matching over 8 bases. Specimen: peripheral blood mononuclear cells (PBMCs), collected at baseline. The CDR3 protein is CASSSVQGGPYEQYF. CDR3 coding DNA: TGCGCCAGCAGCTCCGTACAGGGGGGTCCCTACGAGCAGTACTTC.